This T cell receptor (beta chain) was observed in a study of blood T cell repertoires in COVID-19. Each participant's cohort was designated according to participant-reported clinical history. Measured with immunoSEQ multiplex PCR; TCRdb has only the in-frame clones, and not every one. In the table there are about 500,000 clones, 75% to 90% of which are singletons. The CDR3 contains 16 residues. CDR1 and CDR2 (germline): LGHDT, YNNKEL (reference sequence). The J segment lost 0 bases and the V segment lost 4 bases, leaving 8 bases of the junction unmatched. This sequence joins TRBV3-1 (or the pseudogene TRBV3-2) and TRBJ1-2; TRBD1 matches 7 bases. This receptor was taken from a woman aged 18-30 years who had recovered from COVID-19. Sequenced: PBMCs or T cells enriched from blood (not recorded which). This CDR3 reads CASSRDTGAPNYGYTF. The DNA of the CDR3 is TGTGCCAGCAGCCGGGACACAGGGGCCCCTAACTATGGCTACACCTTC.